This T cell receptor beta chain is from a study of regulatory T cells in long-lasting Graves disease. Study-wide points: TCR diversity was lower in persistent than newly diagnosed Graves' disease.

This CDR3 is 13 amino acids long. Germline CDR1 is SNHLY and CDR2 is FYNNEI. Of note for this clonotype: The antigen remains undetermined.

The time point is: newly diagnosed GD, antithyroid drugs for less than 3 months. Following extraction of RNA from PBMCs, that RNA was used to make the TCR library. Construction of the TCR beta libraries employed iRepertoire HTBI primers in conjunction with Arm-PCR of CDR3 regions. TCRdb used MiXCR to reprocess the multiplex PCR reads, holding one entry per CDR3 protein. This sample has about 620,000 distinct CDR3 sequences, with roughly 16% found just once. These records were also assigned to another study, of T cells in Graves' hyperthyroidism and ophthalmopathy. This second study says: Across 18 months, stable Graves' hyperthyroidism was marked by no progression to ophthalmopathy. A set of HTBI primers served as the primers for a first-round RT-PCR of the TCR CDR3. Ophthalmopathy cases were set apart from stable hyperthyroidism by a 13 V-J model.

This specimen was peripheral blood mononuclear cells (PBMCs), taken at new diagnosis, from a patient treated with antithyroid drugs. This TCR came from a woman younger than 45 with Graves disease. This chain uses TRBV2 with TRBJ2-5; no definite D call. The DNA of the CDR3 is TGTGCATCGGGCCCAGAGTGGGGAGAGACCCAGTACTTC. Translated, it gives CASGPEWGETQYF.